This T cell receptor beta chain emerged from a study of blood T cell repertoires in COVID-19. Study-wide context: Both acute and convalescent COVID-19 samples were obtained from the United States, Italy and Spain.

This clone was found once. Participants, about 18 to 90 years old, spanned some 23 US areas. There are 17 residues in the CDR3. V dropped 2 bases and J dropped 0 bases, with 14 bases sitting between them. Germline V gene sequence: CDR1 MNHNS, CDR2 SASEGT. In the authors' methods: Quantification of nucleated cells was approximated via reference gene primer amplification. Clones were sequenced by immunoSEQ multiplex PCR, and TCRdb holds only the in-frame ones, with some missing. That table furnishes V, J and clone size, whereas the DNA furnished D and trimming. The sample consists of a few hundred thousand clones, about 90% of them appearing once.

Sequenced sample: PBMCs or T cells enriched from blood (not recorded which). The chain carries TRBV6-1 and TRBJ1-3; D unclear. The sequence derives from a young woman with acute COVID-19. The CDR3 nucleotides read TGTGCCAGCAGTGAACGTCTCGTGCCGAGCTCTGGAAACACCATATATTTT. Translating gives CASSERLVPSSGNTIYF.